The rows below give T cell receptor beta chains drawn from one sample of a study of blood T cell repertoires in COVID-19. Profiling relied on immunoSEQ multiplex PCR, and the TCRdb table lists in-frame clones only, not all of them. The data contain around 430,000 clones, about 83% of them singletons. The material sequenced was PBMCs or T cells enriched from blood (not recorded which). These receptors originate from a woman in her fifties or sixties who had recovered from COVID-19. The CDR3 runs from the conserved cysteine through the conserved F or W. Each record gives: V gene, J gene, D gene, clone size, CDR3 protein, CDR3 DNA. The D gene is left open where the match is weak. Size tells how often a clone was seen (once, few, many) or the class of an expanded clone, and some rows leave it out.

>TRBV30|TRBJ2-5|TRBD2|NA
CAWSVWAGGSYQETQYF
TGTGCCTGGAGTGTCTGGGCGGGGGGTTCGTACCAAGAGACCCAGTACTTC
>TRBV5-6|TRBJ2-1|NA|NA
CASSFGSGSYNEQFF
NA
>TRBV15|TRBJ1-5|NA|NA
CATSRDGGGSNQPQHF
TGTGCCACCAGCAGAGATGGGGGGGGTAGCAATCAGCCCCAGCATTTT
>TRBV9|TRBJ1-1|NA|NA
CASSAYYGELTDEAFF
TGTGCCAGCAGCGCTTACTACGGAGAGTTGACAGATGAAGCTTTCTTT
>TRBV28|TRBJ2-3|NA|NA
CASSSGLETDTQYF
TGTGCCAGCTCCAGTGGACTCGAAACGGATACGCAGTATTTT
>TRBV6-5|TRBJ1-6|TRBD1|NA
CASRTGSSYNSPLHF
TGTGCCAGCAGGACAGGGAGCTCCTATAATTCACCCCTCCACTTT
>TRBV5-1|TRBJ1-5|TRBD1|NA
CASSLEVGGGQPQHF
TGCGCCAGCAGCTTGGAGGTAGGGGGCGGACAGCCCCAGCATTTT
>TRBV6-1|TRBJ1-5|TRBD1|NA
CASSEGTGGVIGQPQHF
TGTGCCAGCAGTGAAGGGACAGGGGGCGTGATAGGGCAGCCCCAGCATTTT
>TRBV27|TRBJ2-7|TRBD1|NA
CASGGQGPYEQYF
TGTGCCAGCGGGGGACAGGGACCCTACGAGCAGTACTTC
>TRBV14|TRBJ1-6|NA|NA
CASSLARTDVSPLHF
TGTGCCAGCAGCCTAGCGAGGACGGATGTTTCCCCCCTCCACTTT
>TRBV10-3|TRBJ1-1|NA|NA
CAAAVDSYTEAFF
TGTGCCGCGGCAGTAGACAGTTACACTGAAGCTTTCTTT
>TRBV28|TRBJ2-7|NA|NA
CASSSLESSYEQYF
TGTGCCAGCAGTTCGCTAGAGAGCTCCTACGAGCAGTACTTC
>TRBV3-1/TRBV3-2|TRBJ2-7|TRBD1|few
CASSHGDRGNEQYF
TGTGCCAGCAGCCATGGGGACAGGGGAAACGAGCAGTACTTC
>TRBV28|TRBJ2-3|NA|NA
CASSSRGTRTDTQYF
TGTGCCAGCAGCTCTCGGGGGACCCGCACAGATACGCAGTATTTT
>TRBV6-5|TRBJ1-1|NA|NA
CASRTSWEWTEAFF
TGTGCCAGCAGGACGAGCTGGGAGTGGACTGAAGCTTTCTTT
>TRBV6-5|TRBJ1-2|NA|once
CASSPRGVDGYTF
TGTGCCAGCAGTCCCAGGGGCGTAGATGGCTACACCTTC
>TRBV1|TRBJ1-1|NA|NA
CTSSLRYYQNTEAFF
TGCACCAGCAGCCTACGTTACTATCAGAACACTGAAGCTTTCTTT
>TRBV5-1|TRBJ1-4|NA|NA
CASSEQNPVSNEKLFF
TGCGCCAGCAGCGAACAGAACCCCGTGTCTAATGAAAAACTGTTTTTT
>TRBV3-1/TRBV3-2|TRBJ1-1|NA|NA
CASSLYTEAFF
TGTGCCAGCAGCCTCTACACTGAAGCTTTCTTT
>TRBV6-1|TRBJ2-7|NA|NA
CASSEAGLSYEQYF
TGTGCCAGCAGTGAAGCGGGGCTCTCCTACGAGCAGTACTTC
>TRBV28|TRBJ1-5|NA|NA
CASHRAYSNQPQHF
TGTGCCAGTCACAGGGCTTATAGCAATCAGCCCCAGCATTTT
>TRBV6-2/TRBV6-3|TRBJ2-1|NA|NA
CASSYILGASSYNEQFF
TGTGCCAGCAGTTACATTTTAGGGGCTAGTTCCTACAATGAGCAGTTCTTC
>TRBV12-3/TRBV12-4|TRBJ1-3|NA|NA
CASSVLFIGTIYF
TGTGCCAGCAGTGTTCTATTCATCGGGACCATATATTTT
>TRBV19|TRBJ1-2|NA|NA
CASRRQANYGYTF
TGTGCCAGTAGACGACAAGCAAACTATGGCTACACCTTC
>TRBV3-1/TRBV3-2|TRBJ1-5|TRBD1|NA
CASSGTGGNQPQHF
TGTGCCAGCAGCGGGACAGGGGGCAATCAGCCCCAGCATTTT
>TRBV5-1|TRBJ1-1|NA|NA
CASSLVGDTEAFF
TGCGCCAGCAGCTTGGTAGGGGACACTGAAGCTTTCTTT
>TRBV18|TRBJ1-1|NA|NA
CASSPPTNKEAFF
TGTGCCAGCTCACCACCGACAAATAAAGAAGCTTTCTTT
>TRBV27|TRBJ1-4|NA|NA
CASPNGQGIFEKLFF
TGTGCCAGTCCTAACGGTCAGGGAATTTTTGAAAAACTGTTTTTT
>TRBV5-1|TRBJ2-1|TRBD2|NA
CASSLEAGASIREQFF
TGCGCCAGCAGCTTAGAAGCGGGGGCCAGTATACGTGAGCAGTTCTTC
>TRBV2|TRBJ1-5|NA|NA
CASREISNQPQHF
TGTGCCAGCAGGGAGATCAGCAATCAGCCCCAGCATTTT
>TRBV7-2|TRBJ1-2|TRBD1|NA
CASGEDRGYGYTF
TGTGCCAGCGGAGAGGACAGGGGCTATGGCTACACCTTC
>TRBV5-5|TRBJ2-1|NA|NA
CASSLESEQFF
TGTGCCAGCAGCTTGGAGAGTGAGCAGTTCTTC
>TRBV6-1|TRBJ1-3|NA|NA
CASSDQGLFSGNTIYF
TGTGCCAGCAGTGACCAGGGTCTATTCTCTGGAAACACCATATATTTT
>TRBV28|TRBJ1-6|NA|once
CASSSGDGNSPLHF
TGTGCCAGCAGTTCGGGGGACGGGAATTCACCCCTCCACTTT
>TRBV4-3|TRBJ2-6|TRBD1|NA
CASSQDSWDSSGANVLTF
TGCGCCAGCAGCCAAGATTCTTGGGACAGCTCTGGGGCCAACGTCCTGACTTTC
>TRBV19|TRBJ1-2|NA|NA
CASSIDDGAGYTF
TGTGCCAGTAGTATAGATGATGGGGCTGGCTACACCTTC
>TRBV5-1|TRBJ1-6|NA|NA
CASSLVARPDNNSPLHF
TGCGCCAGCAGCTTGGTGGCCAGGCCCGATAATAATTCACCCCTCCACTTT
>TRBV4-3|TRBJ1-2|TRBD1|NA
CASRPTTGVANYGYTF
TGCGCCAGCAGACCTACTACAGGGGTAGCTAACTATGGCTACACCTTC
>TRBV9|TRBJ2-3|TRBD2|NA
CASSPLAGGRTDTQYF
TGTGCCAGCAGCCCGCTAGCGGGGGGGCGCACAGATACGCAGTATTTT
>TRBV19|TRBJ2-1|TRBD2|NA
CASSIGLAGREQFF
TGTGCCAGTAGTATTGGACTAGCAGGCCGTGAGCAGTTCTTC
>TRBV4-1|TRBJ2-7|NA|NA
CASGTSIGLTTDEQYF
TGCGCCAGCGGAACCTCTATCGGACTTACTACCGACGAGCAGTACTTC
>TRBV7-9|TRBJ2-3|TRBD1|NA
CASSLDSGTGGFDTQYF
TGTGCCAGCAGCTTAGACTCCGGGACAGGAGGATTCGATACGCAGTATTTT
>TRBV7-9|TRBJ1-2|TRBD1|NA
CASSSTGGGGADGYTF
TGTGCCAGCAGCTCGACAGGGGGCGGTGGTGCCGATGGCTACACCTTC
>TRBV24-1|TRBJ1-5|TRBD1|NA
CATSGGGGQPQHF
TGTGCCACCTCCGGAGGGGGCGGTCAGCCCCAGCATTTT
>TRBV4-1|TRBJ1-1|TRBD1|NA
CASSEGQGAVEAFF
TGCGCCAGCAGCGAAGGCCAGGGGGCCGTTGAAGCTTTCTTT
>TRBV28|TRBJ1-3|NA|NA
CASSSGGRAVSGNTIYF
TGTGCCAGCAGTTCCGGCGGCAGGGCCGTCTCTGGAAACACCATATATTTT
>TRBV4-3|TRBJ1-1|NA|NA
CASSQVPGFGTEAFF
TGCGCCAGCAGCCAAGTCCCCGGGTTCGGCACTGAAGCTTTCTTT
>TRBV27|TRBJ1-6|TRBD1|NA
CASSLRDRNSPLHF
TGTGCCAGCAGTTTGAGGGACAGAAATTCACCCCTCCACTTT
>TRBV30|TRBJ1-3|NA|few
CAWSGQFGNTIYF
TGTGCCTGGAGTGGACAGTTTGGAAACACCATATATTTT
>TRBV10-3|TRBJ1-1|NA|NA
CAISQENTEAFF
TGTGCCATCAGTCAGGAGAACACTGAAGCTTTCTTT